This TCR beta chain was identified during a study of siplizumab effects on memory and regulatory T cells. The length of the CDR3 is 12 residues. CDR1 MDHEN and CDR2 SYDVKM come from the germline V gene. The V and J ends lost 6 bases and 6 bases respectively, with 12 bases between them. Points from the study as a whole: Only a minor fraction of alloreactive clones mapped to unstimulated subsets. Memory cells seemed less diverse than naive T cells, which seemed major alloresponse contributors.

Comments on this clone: No antigen is known for it.

TCR templates, 80,000 to 100,000 per sample, were assayed. TCRdb keeps only in-frame clones here, not all; method: immunoSEQ multiplex PCR. In the table there are some 100,000 clones, 85% to 95% of which are singletons. The sequenced sample was non-Treg CD4+ T cells sorted from blood. This chain links TRBV28 with TRBJ2-7; D gene ambiguous. The clonotype comes from a human donor in good health. CDR3 sequence: CASSLSTREQYF. In DNA, the CDR3 is TGTGCCAGCAGCCTTTCTACGCGCGAGCAGTACTTC.